This section outlines one TCR beta chain sequence together with its context. Its antigen is as yet unknown. The sample is drawn from a study of Tregs in tolerant kidney transplant recipients. Whole-study results and caveats: Validation in larger populations is needed because few patients were studied. This study did not directly address biological reproducibility. Nucleotide sequences could not be compared across some patients' samples due to primer changes.

Germline V gene sequence: CDR1 SQVTM, CDR2 ANQGSEA. CDR3 size: 13 residues. V lost 5 bases to trimming and J lost 10 bases; unmatched junction nucleotides: 7. Here immunoSEQ multiplex PCR was the method, and the copy in TCRdb shows in-frame clones only, minus some. This table has 20,000 to 25,000 clones, 81% appearing once. Mixed chimerism was transient after nonmyeloablative marrow transplants from related graft donors. Unstimulated Tregs (CD4+CD25+CD127-) and CD4+CD25- non-Tregs were sorted from PBMCs. The origin of this receptor is a human patient who received a combined kidney and bone marrow transplant. Among the T cells, some may be from the graft donor. The chain couples TRBV29-1 to TRBJ2-1; 11 bases are shared with TRBD1. Sequences were derived from CD8+ T cells from blood (PBMCs), sampled 6 months after the transplant. CDR3 DNA sequence: TGCAGCGTTCCCCCGGACAGGGGGCGCGAGCAGTTCTTC. It yields the protein CSVPPDRGREQFF.